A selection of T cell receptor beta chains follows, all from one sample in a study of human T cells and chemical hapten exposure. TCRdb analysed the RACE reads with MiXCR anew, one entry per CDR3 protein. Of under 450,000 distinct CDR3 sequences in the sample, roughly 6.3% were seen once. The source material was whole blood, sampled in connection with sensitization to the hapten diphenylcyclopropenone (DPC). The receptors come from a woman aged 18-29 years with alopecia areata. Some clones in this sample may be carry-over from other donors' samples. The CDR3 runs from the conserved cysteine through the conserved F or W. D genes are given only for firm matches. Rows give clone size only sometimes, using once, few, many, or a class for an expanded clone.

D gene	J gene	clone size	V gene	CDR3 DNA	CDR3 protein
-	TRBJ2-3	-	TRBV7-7	TGTGCTAGCAGCTTCGGACAGAGCACAGATACGCAGTATTTT	CASSFGQSTDTQYF
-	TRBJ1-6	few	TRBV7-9	TGTGCCAGCAGCTCCAATACAGGGAATAATTCACCCCTCCACTTT	CASSSNTGNNSPLHF
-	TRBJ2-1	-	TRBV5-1	TGCGCCAGCAGCTTGGTTGCGGGGGCCGTGATCCAAAGCTCCTACAATGAGCAGTTCTTC	CASSLVAGAVIQSSYNEQFF
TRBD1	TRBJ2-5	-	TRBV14	TGTGCCAGCAGCTCCGGGACAGGGTTCGCAGAGACCCAGTACTTC	CASSSGTGFAETQYF
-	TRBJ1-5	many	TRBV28	TGTGCCAGCAGTGCCCTTGATGATCAGCCCCAGCATTTT	CASSALDDQPQHF
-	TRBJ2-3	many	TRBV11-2	TGTGCCAGCAGCTTAGTATCAGATACGCAGTATTTT	CASSLVSDTQYF
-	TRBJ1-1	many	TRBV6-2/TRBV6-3	TGTGCCAGCAGCCCCCTAGGAAGGGTTGGGTCGAACACTGAAGCTTTCTTT	CASSPLGRVGSNTEAFF
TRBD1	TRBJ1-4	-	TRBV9	TGTGCCAGCAGCGTCGGACAGGGAGTTGAAAAACTGTTTTTT	CASSVGQGVEKLFF
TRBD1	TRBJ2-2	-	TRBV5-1	TGCGCCAGCAGCTCGGCAACAGGGGGTCTTTCGAACACCGGGGAGCTGTTTTTT	CASSSATGGLSNTGELFF
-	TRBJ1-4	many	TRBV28	TGTGCCAGCAGTGCCGGGCAGAGTAATGAAAAACTGTTTTTT	CASSAGQSNEKLFF
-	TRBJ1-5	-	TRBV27	TGTGCCAGCAGCTGGGGTTTACACCAGCCCCAGCATTTT	CASSWGLHQPQHF
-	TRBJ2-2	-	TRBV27	TGTGCCAGCATCAGTCCCTGGTCCCTATCTAACCCCGGGGAGCTGTTTTTT	CASISPWSLSNPGELFF
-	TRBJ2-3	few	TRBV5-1	TGCGCCAGCAGCTTGGGAGTATTTGGGGGCACAGATACGCAGTATTTT	CASSLGVFGGTDTQYF
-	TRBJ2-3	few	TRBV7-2	TGTGCCAGCAGCTTAGATCTTGTTAGCACAGATACGCAGTATTTT	CASSLDLVSTDTQYF
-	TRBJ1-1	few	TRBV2	TGTGCCAGCGGAAGACCCCCGGGCACTGAAGCTTTCTTT	CASGRPPGTEAFF
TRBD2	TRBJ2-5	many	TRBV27	TGTGCCAGCAATGACGGGACTAGCGGGTCCCTCGCTCAAGAGACCCAGTACTTC	CASNDGTSGSLAQETQYF
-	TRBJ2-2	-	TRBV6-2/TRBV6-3	TGTGCCAGCAACCCCCCCGGGCACGGGGAGCTGTTTTTT	CASNPPGHGELFF
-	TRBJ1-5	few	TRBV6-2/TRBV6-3	TGTGCCAGCAGTTATGGGGGGAACAGGGCAGGGCAGCCCCAGCATTTT	CASSYGGNRAGQPQHF
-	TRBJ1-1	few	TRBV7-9	TGTGCCAGCAGCCCGCGGGTTACAAGCGAAGCTTTCTTT	CASSPRVTSEAFF
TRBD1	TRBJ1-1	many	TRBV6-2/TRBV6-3	TGTGCCAGCAGTTACCACAGGGGAACTACTGAAGCTTTCTTT	CASSYHRGTTEAFF
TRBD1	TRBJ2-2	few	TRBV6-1	TGTGCCAGCAGTGGACAGGGGTTCACCGGGGAGCTGTTTTTT	CASSGQGFTGELFF
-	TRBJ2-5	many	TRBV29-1	TGCAGCGTTGAAGATACTTCCACCAGGGAGACCCAGTACTTC	CSVEDTSTRETQYF
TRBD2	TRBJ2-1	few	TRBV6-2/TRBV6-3	TGTGCCAGCGCGACTAGGGCTAGCGGGGGATACAATGAGCAGTTCTTC	CASATRASGGYNEQFF